These T cell receptor beta chains were read from a single sample in a study of T-cell memory formation after mild COVID-19. TCRdb fed the 5' RACE reads into MiXCR, producing one record per CDR3 protein. Among about 290,000 distinct CDR3 sequences listed, 15% to 20% were seen once. Sequences were obtained from PBMCs or a T cell subset sorted from them (not recorded which). Receptors were obtained from a man aged 18 to 29 who had mild COVID-19 (a few samples of this study predate the infection). Cell type and time point are not known. Both conserved end residues are part of each CDR3. A D gene is named only where the DNA matches it firmly. Rows may omit the clone size; those that give it use once, few, many or a size class.

>NA|TRBV29-1|TRBJ2-7|NA
CSVGSTYEQYF
TGCAGCGTTGGTTCAACCTACGAGCAGTACTTC
>many|TRBV5-1|TRBJ1-2|TRBD1
CASSFIMGTGGGYTF
TGCGCCAGCAGCTTCATCATGGGGACAGGAGGCGGCTACACCTTC
>NA|TRBV7-9|TRBJ1-2|NA
CASSLARDGYTF
TGTGCCAGCAGCTTAGCCCGCGATGGCTACACCTTC
>NA|TRBV4-3|TRBJ1-2|NA
CASSHSDEGSYGYTF
TGCGCCAGCAGCCACTCTGATGAGGGTAGCTATGGCTACACCTTC
>many|TRBV15|TRBJ2-7|TRBD2
CATSRLAGGREQYF
TGTGCCACCAGCAGATTAGCGGGGGGGCGCGAGCAGTACTTC
>few|TRBV10-3|TRBJ1-2|NA
CATDDHKSGYTF
TGTGCCACCGACGATCACAAGTCGGGCTACACCTTC
>few|TRBV3-1|TRBJ1-6|NA
CASRPSVTNSPLHF
TGTGCCAGCCGCCCCTCGGTTACTAATTCACCCCTCCACTTT
>NA|TRBV12-3/TRBV12-4|TRBJ1-1|NA
CASSPDGGEAFF
TGTGCCAGCAGTCCTGACGGGGGTGAAGCTTTCTTT
>few|TRBV7-2|TRBJ1-4|NA
CASSLGGAGNEKLFF
TGTGCCAGCAGCTTAGGGGGGGCTGGTAATGAAAAACTGTTTTTT
>few|TRBV20-1|TRBJ2-6|NA
CSASVYSGANVLTF
TGCAGTGCTTCTGTTTACTCTGGGGCCAACGTCCTGACTTTC
>NA|TRBV18|TRBJ2-7|TRBD1
CASSSQGINYEQYF
TGTGCCAGCTCTTCACAGGGGATAAACTACGAGCAGTACTTC
>NA|TRBV20-1|TRBJ2-2|NA
CSARVGRGATGELFF
TGCAGTGCTAGAGTGGGGAGGGGGGCCACCGGGGAGCTGTTTTTT
>few|TRBV6-5|TRBJ2-1|TRBD2
CASNQGGAGAYNEQFF
TGTGCCAGCAATCAGGGCGGCGCGGGGGCCTACAATGAGCAGTTCTTC
>NA|TRBV24-1|TRBJ1-4|NA
CAAQRDTGEKLFF
TGTGCCGCTCAACGGGATACGGGTGAAAAACTGTTTTTT
>NA|TRBV4-1|TRBJ1-1|NA
CASSRAQGNTEAFF
TGCGCCAGCAGCCGAGCACAGGGGAACACTGAAGCTTTCTTT
>many|TRBV5-1|TRBJ2-1|NA
CASSTDYNEQFF
TGCGCCAGCTCGACTGACTACAATGAGCAGTTCTTC
>NA|TRBV4-3|TRBJ2-5|TRBD2
CASSEKIAGQETQYF
TGCGCCAGCAGCGAAAAGATAGCGGGGCAAGAGACCCAGTACTTC
>many|TRBV3-1|TRBJ1-1|NA
CASREQGRPTLAFF
TGTGCCAGCAGAGAACAGGGACGCCCTACGCTGGCTTTCTTT
>few|TRBV20-1|TRBJ1-4|NA
CSAERGGEKLFF
TGCAGTGCCGAGAGGGGGGGTGAAAAACTGTTTTTT
>NA|TRBV7-9|TRBJ1-2|NA
CASSMPGQGPYGYTF
TGTGCCAGCAGCATGCCGGGCCAGGGGCCATATGGCTACACCTTC
>NA|TRBV2|TRBJ2-5|TRBD1
CASSWDRGQQTQYF
TGTGCCAGCAGTTGGGACAGGGGGCAGCAGACCCAGTACTTC
>NA|TRBV10-3|TRBJ1-1|TRBD1
CAISASGGDTEAFF
TGTGCCATCAGTGCCTCAGGGGGGGACACTGAAGCTTTCTTT
>few|TRBV6-6|TRBJ1-1|TRBD1
CASSPTYRGLTEAFF
TGTGCCAGCAGTCCCACTTACAGGGGGCTCACTGAAGCTTTCTTT
>few|TRBV9|TRBJ2-2|NA
CASSALEAGELFF
TGTGCCAGCAGCGCTCTGGAGGCCGGGGAGCTGTTTTTT
>NA|TRBV6-5|TRBJ1-2|NA
CASNPGIETGVHGYTF
TGTGCCAGCAATCCCGGCATCGAGACAGGCGTTCATGGCTACACCTTC
>NA|TRBV5-1|TRBJ2-7|TRBD2
CASSLAGRRNEQYF
TGCGCCAGCAGCTTAGCGGGACGGCGGAACGAGCAGTACTTC
>few|TRBV6-2/TRBV6-3|TRBJ2-3|TRBD2
CASSPLAGVRTDTQYF
TGTGCCAGCAGTCCACTAGCGGGGGTCCGCACAGATACGCAGTATTTT
>few|TRBV5-1|TRBJ2-7|NA
CASSLGPREEQYF
TGCGCCAGCAGCTTGGGGCCTCGGGAGGAGCAGTACTTC
>few|TRBV6-5|TRBJ1-2|NA
CASSYTARSGYGYTF
TGTGCCAGCAGTTACACCGCCAGGTCCGGCTATGGCTACACCTTC
>NA|TRBV7-9|TRBJ1-2|NA
CASTQSVADYGYTF
TGTGCCAGCACCCAATCGGTGGCGGACTATGGCTACACCTTC
>few|TRBV6-5|TRBJ2-3|TRBD2
CASLPLAGGQTDTQYF
TGTGCCAGCCTTCCATTAGCGGGGGGGCAGACAGATACGCAGTATTTT
>few|TRBV7-9|TRBJ2-2|NA
CASRKLGRSTGELFF
TGTGCCAGCAGAAAACTCGGACGGTCCACCGGGGAGCTGTTTTTT
>many|TRBV7-2|TRBJ2-3|TRBD1
CASSLLDRGTDTQYF
TGTGCCAGCAGCTTACTGGACAGGGGCACAGATACGCAGTATTTT
>few|TRBV5-1|TRBJ1-1|TRBD1
CASSLDRGRDLRTEAFF
TGCGCCAGCAGCTTGGACAGGGGGCGGGACCTGCGGACTGAAGCTTTCTTT
>NA|TRBV6-5|TRBJ2-7|NA
CASSYSGPTVYEQYF
TGTGCCAGCAGTTACAGTGGGCCGACTGTCTACGAGCAGTACTTC
>few|TRBV9|TRBJ1-1|NA
CASSFWRDTEAFF
TGTGCCAGCAGCTTTTGGAGGGATACTGAAGCTTTCTTT
>few|TRBV19|TRBJ2-3|TRBD2
CASSPAGGASDTQYF
TGTGCCAGTAGCCCCGCCGGGGGGGCCTCAGATACGCAGTATTTT
>many|TRBV7-2|TRBJ1-5|TRBD1
CASSFGQGDQPQHF
TGTGCCAGCAGCTTTGGACAGGGCGATCAGCCCCAGCATTTT
>many|TRBV5-1|TRBJ2-3|NA
CASSLGQTTDTQYF
TGCGCCAGCAGCTTGGGTCAGACCACAGATACGCAGTATTTT
>NA|TRBV9|TRBJ1-6|TRBD1
CASSVDRGSPLHF
TGTGCCAGCAGCGTAGACAGGGGATCACCCCTCCACTTT
>many|TRBV5-1|TRBJ2-7|NA
CASSRRDGIYEQYF
TGCGCCAGCAGCCGACGGGACGGAATATACGAGCAGTACTTC
>NA|TRBV5-4|TRBJ2-3|TRBD1
CASESTGEGTDTQYF
TGTGCCAGCGAGTCTACAGGGGAAGGCACAGATACGCAGTATTTT
>NA|TRBV20-1|TRBJ2-1|NA
CSARAWGHEQFF
TGCAGTGCTCGCGCGTGGGGGCATGAGCAGTTCTTC
>NA|TRBV6-2/TRBV6-3|TRBJ2-4|TRBD2
CASNPGTSDGIQYF
TGTGCCAGCAACCCCGGGACTAGCGATGGCATTCAGTACTTC
>NA|TRBV20-1|TRBJ2-3|NA
CSAPTAGTDTQYF
TGCAGTGCCCCAACGGCCGGGACAGATACGCAGTATTTT
>few|TRBV7-3|TRBJ2-3|TRBD2
CASSLFERGDTDTQYF
TGTGCCAGCAGCTTATTTGAGCGGGGGGACACAGATACGCAGTATTTT
>few|TRBV7-8|TRBJ2-3|NA
CASSFSGGIADTQYF
TGTGCCAGCAGCTTCTCGGGGGGCATCGCAGATACGCAGTATTTT
>few|TRBV12-3/TRBV12-4|TRBJ1-2|NA
CASSIRGYGYTF
TGTGCCAGCAGTATCCGGGGGTATGGCTACACCTTC
>NA|TRBV14|TRBJ2-7|NA
CASSHRVSYEQYF
TGTGCCAGCAGCCACAGGGTCTCCTACGAGCAGTACTTC